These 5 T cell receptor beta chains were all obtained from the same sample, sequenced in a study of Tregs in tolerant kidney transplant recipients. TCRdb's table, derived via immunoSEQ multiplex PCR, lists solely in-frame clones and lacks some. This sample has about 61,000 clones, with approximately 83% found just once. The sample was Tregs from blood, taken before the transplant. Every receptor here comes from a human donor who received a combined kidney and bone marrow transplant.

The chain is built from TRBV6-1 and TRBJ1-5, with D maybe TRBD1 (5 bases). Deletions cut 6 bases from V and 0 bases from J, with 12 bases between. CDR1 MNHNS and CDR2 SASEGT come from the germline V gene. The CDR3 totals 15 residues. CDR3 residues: CASRRQPYSNQPQHF. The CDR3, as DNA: TGTGCCAGCAGGCGACAGCCCTATAGCAATCAGCCCCAGCATTTT.

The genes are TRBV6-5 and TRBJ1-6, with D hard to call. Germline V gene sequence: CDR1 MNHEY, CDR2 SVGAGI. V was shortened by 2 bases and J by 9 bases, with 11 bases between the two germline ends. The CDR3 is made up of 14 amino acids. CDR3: CASSYLAGSSPLHF. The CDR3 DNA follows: TGTGCCAGCAGTTACCTGGCGGGGAGTTCACCCCTCCACTTT.

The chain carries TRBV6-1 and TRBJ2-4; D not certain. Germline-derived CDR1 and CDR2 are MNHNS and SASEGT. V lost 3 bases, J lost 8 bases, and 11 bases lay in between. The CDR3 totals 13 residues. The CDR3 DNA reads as TGTGCCAGCAGTGATGGGGTTTGGGACATTCAGTACTTC. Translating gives CASSDGVWDIQYF.

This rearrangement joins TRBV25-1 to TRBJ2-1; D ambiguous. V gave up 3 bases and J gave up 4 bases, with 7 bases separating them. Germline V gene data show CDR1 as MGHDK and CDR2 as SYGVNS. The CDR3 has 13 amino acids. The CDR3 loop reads CASSENEYNEQFF. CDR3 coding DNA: TGTGCCAGCAGTGAGAACGAATACAATGAGCAGTTCTTC.

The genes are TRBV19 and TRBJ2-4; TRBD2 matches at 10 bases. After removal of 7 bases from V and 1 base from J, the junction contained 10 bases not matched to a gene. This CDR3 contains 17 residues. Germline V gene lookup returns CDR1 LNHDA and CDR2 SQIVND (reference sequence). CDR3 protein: CASISAGGPGAKNIQYF. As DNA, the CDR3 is TGTGCCAGTATCTCAGCGGGAGGGCCGGGGGCCAAAAACATTCAGTACTTC.